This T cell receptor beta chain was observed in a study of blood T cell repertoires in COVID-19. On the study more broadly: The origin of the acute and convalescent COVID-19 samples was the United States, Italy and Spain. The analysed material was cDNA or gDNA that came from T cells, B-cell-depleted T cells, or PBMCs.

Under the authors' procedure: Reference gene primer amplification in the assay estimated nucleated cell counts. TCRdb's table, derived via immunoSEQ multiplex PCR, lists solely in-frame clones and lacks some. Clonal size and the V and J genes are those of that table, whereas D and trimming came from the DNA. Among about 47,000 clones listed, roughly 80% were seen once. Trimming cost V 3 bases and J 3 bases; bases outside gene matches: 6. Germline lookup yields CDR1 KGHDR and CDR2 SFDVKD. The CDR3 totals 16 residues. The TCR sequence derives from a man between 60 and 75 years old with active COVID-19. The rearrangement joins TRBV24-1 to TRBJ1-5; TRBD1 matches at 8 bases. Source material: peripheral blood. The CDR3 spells CATSDAPGQVNQPQHF. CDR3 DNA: TGTGCCACCAGTGATGCCCCGGGACAGGTCAATCAGCCCCAGCATTTT.